This T cell receptor (beta chain) is drawn from a study of cytotoxic CD8 clonotypes in ibrutinib-treated CLL. Overall study: Patients gave response samples after a median about 12 months of treatment, range 6 to 36. Study observations and caveats: Sampling time points were not equivalent between sustained-remission and progressing patients. A rise in clonality was seen at ibrutinib response, and a fall back toward baseline was seen at progression.

As concerns this clone: Its cognate antigen is unknown.

The targeted sequencing depth was 1 in 200,000 to 1 in 1 million T cells. Sequenced by immunoSEQ multiplex PCR; TCRdb stores in-frame clones only, minus some. The data show over 65,000 clones, about two thirds seen once. The length of the CDR3 is 14 residues. Trimming stripped 6 bases from V and 1 base from J, with 13 bases between. Per the germline V gene, CDR1 is MDHEN and CDR2 is SYDVKM. Sequenced here: PBMCs, sampled after 12 months of ibrutinib treatment. The chain is built from TRBV28 and TRBJ2-7; unclear D gene. This sequence originates from a human donor with chronic lymphocytic leukemia. The DNA of the CDR3 is TGTGCCAGCAGGGGAAAGACACTTTCCTACGAGCAGTACTTC. Its translation: CASRGKTLSYEQYF.